The rows below give T cell receptor beta chains drawn from one sample of a study of cytomegalovirus exposure and HLA in healthy donors. The assay was immunoSEQ multiplex PCR, and TCRdb's table has in-frame clones only and misses some. The sample includes about 110,000 clones, 82% of them seen just once. Sample: PBMCs. The receptors here all came from a man in his fifties or sixties in good health and CMV-seronegative. CDR3s include the opening cysteine and the closing phenylalanine or tryptophan.

CASSFAGQSTDTQYF TRBV7-2
CASSHPRSDTQYF TRBV14
CASSSTRASTYEQYF TRBV5-1
CASSARGGGADTQYF TRBV9
CASRQAGQGSTEAFF TRBV6-5
CATSDRTGFMEAEKLFF TRBV15
CASYPKWREGTETQYF TRBV28
CASSQDGTSNTGELFF TRBV4-2
CASSPNRGITGELFF TRBV7-2
CASSQDRMNTGELFF TRBV4-1
CASSLVSNSPLHF TRBV28
CASSQVTAVSYNSPLHF TRBV4-1